Detailed here is one T cell receptor beta chain. These data originate in a study of blood T cells in healthy people across ages. Then a second PCR, running about 7 to 11 cycles, was carried out with a sample-barcoded 5' primer and a J-beta primer mix. TCRdb itself ran the 5' RACE reads through MiXCR, one entry per CDR3 protein. This table holds some 780,000 distinct CDR3 sequences, about 61% found once. CDR1 is SEHNR, CDR2 FQNEAQ, per germline (reference sequence). With 7 bases removed from V and 6 bases from J, the gap between germline ends came to 8 bases. The CDR3 contains 11 residues. The receptor was derived from a man in his forties in good health. The genes are TRBV7-9 and TRBJ2-3; no clear D gene. The specimen sequenced was blood. CDR3: CASTYGDTQYF. CDR3 sequence (DNA): TGTGCCAGCACCTATGGGGATACGCAGTATTTT.